This T cell receptor (beta chain) was captured in a study of cytomegalovirus exposure and HLA in healthy donors. The donors (healthy individuals) were bone marrow donors. The table lists this clone with a count of one. Its antigen remains unidentified. The PCR used 60 Vbeta and 13 Jbeta primers. Sequencing was performed with immunoSEQ multiplex PCR; in TCRdb, only in-frame clones are kept and a portion is missing. This table has roughly 190,000 clones, around 87% appearing once. Study conclusions and caveats: Most TCR beta V segments were productive about 87% or about 30% of the time in an earlier analysis. It was fewer than 200 TCR beta chains that were listed as cytomegalovirus-associated.

This CDR3 spans 11 amino acids. The receptor's source is a boy aged 2 to 9 in good health and CMV-seronegative. The sample taken for sequencing was PBMCs. The genes are TRBV12-2 and TRBJ1-6. TRBV12-2 is a documented pseudogene. In nucleotides, the CDR3 is TGTGCAAGTCGCCCGGTCTCGGCCCTCCACTTT. Translating it yields CASRPVSALHF.